The subject of this entry is one TCR beta chain. Its antigen is currently unknown. The CDR3 is cut off 3 residues early in the read; its end comes from the germline J gene. The entry originates in a study of T cells in women clearing cervical HPV infection. Looking at the study overall: Controls' single incident HPV16 infection cleared within 12 months without precancer. Case blood was drawn when the lesion was first found; control blood after infection became undetectable. Study-wide results and caveats: T-cell numbers per sample were unknown and may explain richness differences.

Prevalent HPV16 infections were excluded; only incident single HPV16 infections included. CDR3 length equals 15 residues. Trimming took 3 bases from V and 2 from J; bases not matched to a gene: 4. CDR1 SGHTA and CDR2 FQGNSA come from the germline V gene. Clones were sequenced by immunoSEQ multiplex PCR, and TCRdb holds only the in-frame ones, with some missing. The specimen's table records 15,000 to 20,000 clones. The sequenced material came from blood buffy coat. The genes are TRBV7-2 and TRBJ2-5; 9 nucleotides match TRBD2. The sequence came from a woman between 18 and 75 years old with a cervical HPV16 infection that either progressed to CIN3+ or cleared (not recorded which). The CDR3 is CASSFVAGVQETQYF. The part of the CDR3 DNA that was read is TGTGCCAGCAGCTTCGTAGCGGGGGTACAAGAGACC.